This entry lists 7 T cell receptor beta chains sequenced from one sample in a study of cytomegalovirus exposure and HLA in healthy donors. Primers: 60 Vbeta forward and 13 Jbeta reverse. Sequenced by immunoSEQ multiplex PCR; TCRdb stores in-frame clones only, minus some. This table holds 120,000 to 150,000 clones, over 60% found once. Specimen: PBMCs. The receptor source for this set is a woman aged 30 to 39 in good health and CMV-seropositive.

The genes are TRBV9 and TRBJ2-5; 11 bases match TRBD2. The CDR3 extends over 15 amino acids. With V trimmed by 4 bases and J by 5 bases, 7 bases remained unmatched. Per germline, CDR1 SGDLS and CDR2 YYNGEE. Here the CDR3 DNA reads TGTGCCAGCAGCCTCCTAGCGGGGGGTCGTGAGACCCAGTACTTC. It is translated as CASSLLAGGRETQYF.

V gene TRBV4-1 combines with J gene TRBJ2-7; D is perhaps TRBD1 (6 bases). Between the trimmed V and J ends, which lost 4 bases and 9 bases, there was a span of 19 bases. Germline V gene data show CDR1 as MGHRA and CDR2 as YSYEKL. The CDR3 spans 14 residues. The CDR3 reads CASSPSLGAPGQYF. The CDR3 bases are TGCGCCAGCAGCCCATCGTTGGGGGCCCCGGGGCAGTACTTC.

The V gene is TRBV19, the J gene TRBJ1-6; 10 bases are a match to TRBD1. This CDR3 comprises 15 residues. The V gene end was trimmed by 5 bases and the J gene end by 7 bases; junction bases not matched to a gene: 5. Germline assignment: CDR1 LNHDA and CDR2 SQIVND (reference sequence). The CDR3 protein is CASSPWTGGNSPLHF. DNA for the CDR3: TGTGCCAGTAGTCCGTGGACAGGGGGGAATTCACCCCTCCACTTT.

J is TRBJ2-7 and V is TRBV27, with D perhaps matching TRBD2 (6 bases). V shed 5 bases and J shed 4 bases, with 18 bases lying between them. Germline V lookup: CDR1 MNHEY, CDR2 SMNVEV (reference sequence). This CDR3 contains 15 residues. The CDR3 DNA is TGTGCCAGCAGTGCCATACGGGGGATAGGGTACGAGCAGTACTTC. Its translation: CASSAIRGIGYEQYF.

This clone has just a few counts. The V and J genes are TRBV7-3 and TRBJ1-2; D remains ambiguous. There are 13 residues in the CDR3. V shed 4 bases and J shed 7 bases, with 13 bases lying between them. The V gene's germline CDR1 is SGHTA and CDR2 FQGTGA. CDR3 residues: CASSSTPNSGYTF. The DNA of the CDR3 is TGTGCCAGCAGCTCTACCCCCAACAGTGGCTACACCTTC.

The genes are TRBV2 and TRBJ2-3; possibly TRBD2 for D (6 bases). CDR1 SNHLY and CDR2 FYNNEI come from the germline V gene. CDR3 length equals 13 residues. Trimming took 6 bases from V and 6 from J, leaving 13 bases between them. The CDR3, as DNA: TGTGCCAGCAGCGTCAGAGGAGGGGATACGCAGTATTTT. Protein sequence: CASSVRGGDTQYF.

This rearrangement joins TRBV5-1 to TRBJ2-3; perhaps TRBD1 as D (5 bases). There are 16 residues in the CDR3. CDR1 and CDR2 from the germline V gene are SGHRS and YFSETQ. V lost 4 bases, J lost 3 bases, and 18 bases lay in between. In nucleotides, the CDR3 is TGCGCCAGCAGCGTAGGAATCGATGACAGAACAGATACGCAGTATTTT. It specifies CASSVGIDDRTDTQYF. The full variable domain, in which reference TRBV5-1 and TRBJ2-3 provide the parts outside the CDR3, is KAGVTQTPRYLIKTRGQQVTLSCSPISGHRSVSWYQQTPGQGLQFLFEYFSETQRNKGNFPGRFSGRQFSNSRSEMNVSTLELGDSALYLCASSVGIDDRTDTQYFGPGTRLTVL.